A single sample is the source of the 8 T cell receptor beta chains below, sequenced in a study of T cells after yellow fever vaccination (dated by TCRdb to between 2017 and 2020). The treatment or condition label, as the study defines it: live attenuated yellow fever vaccine strain. Preparation of the library involved 5' RACE. The sequencing machine was an Illumina NovaSeq 6000. TCRdb handled the public reads itself, with Q25 trimming in fastp and clone calling in MiXCR, and kept productive beta chains. Under each unique CDR3 protein, matching rows form one entry showing the most common genes and DNA. The table for this sample lists a few hundred thousand distinct CDR3 sequences; more than 3.5% of them were counted only once. Clones ranked in the top ten supply under 20% of the sample. Sequencing was performed on PBMCs, taken 15 days after the yellow fever booster vaccination. Receptors originate from a man aged 18 to 29 who received the YFV17D yellow fever vaccine.

This clonotype showed up many times. The chain joins TRBV6-2 or TRBV6-3 to TRBJ2-1; TRBD2 is a possible D gene (7 bases). Trimming left V 4 bases short and J 3 bases short, with 13 bases between. This CDR3 has 15 residues. Germline loops: CDR1 MNHEY, CDR2 SVGEGT. CDR3: CASSLGGGRYNEQFF. CDR3 DNA sequence: TGTGCCAGCAGTTTGGGGGGGGGGCGCTACAATGAGCAGTTCTTC.

This clonotype has a count of ten or more. The chain has TRBV12-3 or TRBV12-4 and TRBJ1-2; D not certain. The V end was cut by 6 bases, the J end by 8 bases, with 16 bases between. The CDR3 consists of 13 residues. The CDR3 here is CASSHSRVRGYTF. CDR3 nucleotides: TGTGCCAGCAGCCACTCTCGGGTACGAGGCTACACCTTC.

This clonotype showed up many times. DNA for the CDR3: TGTGCCATCAGTGAGTTGGGACAGGGCTATGAGCAGTTCTTC. Amino acids: CAISELGQGYEQFF. The V call is TRBV10-3, the J call TRBJ2-1; 9 bases are shared with TRBD1. Per germline, CDR1 ENHRY and CDR2 SYGVKD. CDR3 length: 14 residues. V was pared by 1 base and J by 8 bases, with 3 bases of the junction left unmatched.

This clonotype was recorded at least ten times. V gene TRBV5-1 combines with J gene TRBJ1-4; 7 nucleotides match TRBD1. V trimming: 4 bases; J trimming: 7 bases; junction bases outside the gene matches: 7. Germline CDR1 and CDR2: SGHRS and YFSETQ. This CDR3 spans 14 amino acids. The DNA of the CDR3 is TGCGCCAGCAGCGAGACAGGGAGCGGTGAAAAACTGTTTTTT. This codes for CASSETGSGEKLFF.

This clonotype was observed at least ten times. This chain connects TRBV15 to TRBJ1-4; 7 bases map to TRBD1. Trimming at V came to 7 bases and at J to 3 bases, leaving 14 bases not matched to a gene. Germline values: CDR1 LNHNV, CDR2 YYDKDF (reference sequence). This CDR3 is 17 amino acids long. The CDR3 sequence is CATKDNRGLEANEKLFF. The DNA for the CDR3 is TGTGCCACCAAAGATAACAGGGGTCTCGAAGCTAATGAAAAACTGTTTTTT.

This clonotype was counted ten times or more. CDR3: CASRTGGGNQPQHF. CDR3 nucleotides: TGTGCCAGCAGGACAGGGGGCGGCAATCAGCCCCAGCATTTT. This chain uses TRBV7-2 with TRBJ1-5; 10 nucleotides align to TRBD1. In germline, CDR1 is SGHTA, CDR2 FQGNSA. Unmatched junction bases numbered 1, after V lost 6 bases and J lost 2 bases. The CDR3 has 14 residues.

This clonotype was seen at least ten times. The chain joins TRBV6-2 or TRBV6-3 to TRBJ2-7, with TRBD1 matching over 7 bases. V shed 6 bases, J shed 5 bases, and the junction held 4 bases outside the gene matches. Germline V CDR1 and CDR2: MNHEY, SVGEGT. The CDR3 is 12 amino acids. DNA for the CDR3: TGTGCCAGCAGCTCTGACAGGGACGAGCAGTACGTC. Translation: CASSSDRDEQYV.

At least ten counts were recorded for this clonotype. In DNA form, the CDR3 reads TGTGCCAGTAGTATCGGCTGGAGCTCCTACGAGCAGTACTTC. Translated: CASSIGWSSYEQYF. This chain uses TRBV19 with TRBJ2-7; no definite D call. V lost 3 bases and J lost 0, with 9 bases in between. Germline loops: CDR1 LNHDA, CDR2 SQIVND (reference sequence). There are 14 residues in the CDR3. Full variable domain (outside the CDR3, taken from reference TRBV19 and TRBJ2-7): DGGITQSPKYLFRKEGQNVTLSCEQNLNHDAMYWYRQDPGQGLRLIYYSQIVNDFQKGDIAEGYSVSREKKESFPLTVTSAQKNPTAFYLCASSIGWSSYEQYFGPGTRLTVT.